This T cell receptor beta chain stems from a study of technical replicates of blood from a handful of donors. Sequencing was performed with immunoSEQ multiplex PCR; in TCRdb, only in-frame clones are kept and a portion is missing. The table lists about 100,000 clones, approximately 95% of them singletons. The germline V gene has CDR1 MGHRA and CDR2 YSYEKL. The CDR3 has 16 amino acids. V lost 0 bases and J lost 3; bases outside the gene matches: 7. The receptor's source is a human donor in good health. This sequence joins TRBV4-1 and TRBJ1-2, with 7 bases fitting TRBD1. The sample taken for sequencing was T cells isolated from PBMCs. The CDR3 reads CASSQETGTEYYGYTF. The CDR3 DNA reads TGCGCCAGCAGCCAAGAGACCGGGACAGAGTACTATGGCTACACCTTC.